The next 30 T cell receptor beta chains were all read from a single sample in a study of human T cells and chemical hapten exposure. One entry per CDR3 protein results from TCRdb running MiXCR on the RACE reads. The sample carries about 140,000 distinct CDR3 sequences, 10% to 15% recorded once. Time point defined: patch test 2, 6 weeks after DPC sensitization. Treatment described: therapeutic diphenylcyclopropenone sensitization with weekly scalp DPC. The sequencing used whole blood, collected in connection with sensitization to the hapten diphenylcyclopropenone (DPC). The origin of the receptors is a woman aged 45-59 years with alopecia areata. Some clones in this sample may be carry-over from other donors' samples.

The rearrangement uses TRBV20-1 and TRBJ2-1; 8 bases agree with TRBD2. CDR1 and CDR2 (germline): DFQATT, SNEGSKA (reference sequence). The V gene end was trimmed by 5 bases and the J gene end by 7 bases; junction bases not matched to a gene: 13. CDR3 size: 15 residues. The CDR3 spells CSARQRERFRNEQFF. DNA of the CDR3: TGCAGTGCTCGACAGCGGGAGAGGTTTAGGAATGAGCAGTTCTTC.

This sequence joins TRBV12-3 or TRBV12-4 and TRBJ2-6; D may be TRBD2 (6 bases). This CDR3 region has 15 residues. V was trimmed by 8 bases and J by 2 bases, leaving 13 bases between them. The CDR3 DNA reads as TGTGCCAGCTCTGAAACGGGAGCTGGGGCCAACGTCCTGACTTTC. It specifies CASSETGAGANVLTF.

CDR3 protein: CAISESSSTDTQYF. The CDR3 bases are TGTGCCATCAGTGAGTCCTCCAGCACAGATACGCAGTATTTT. The chain recombines TRBV10-3 with TRBJ2-3; D gene uncertain. In germline, CDR1 is ENHRY, CDR2 SYGVKD. The CDR3 contains 14 residues. V gave up 0 bases and J gave up 0 bases, with 4 bases separating them.

This clonotype has just a few counts. The junction does not match germline at one end; this may be a read error. The chain uses TRBV7-7 and TRBJ2-1; 11 nucleotides align to TRBD2. Per germline, CDR1 SSHAT and CDR2 FNYEAQ (reference sequence). The CDR3 is made up of 15 amino acids. In DNA form, the CDR3 reads TGTGCTAGCAGCTTAGTAGGGACTAGCGGCAATGAGCAGTTCTTC. Protein sequence: CASSLVGTSGNEQFF.

In its sample, this clonotype was seen many times. CDR3 region: CASSLTSGSTDTQYF. The CDR3, as DNA: TGTGCCAGTTCGCTGACTAGCGGGAGTACAGATACGCAGTATTTT. V usage is TRBV12-3 or TRBV12-4 and J usage is TRBJ2-3, with TRBD2 identical over 12 bases. J was trimmed by 3 bases and V by 9 bases; bases with no gene match: 7. The CDR3 totals 15 residues.

This clonotype was seen repeatedly, ten times or more. The chain links TRBV7-3 to TRBJ2-1, with 9 positions matching TRBD2. The CDR3 contains 16 residues. V lost 1 base to trimming and J lost 8 bases; unmatched junction nucleotides: 9. Germline assignment: CDR1 SGHTA and CDR2 FQGTGA. Written as DNA, the CDR3 is TGTGCCAGCAGCTTAAACGTTCTAGCGGGACGCGATGAGCAGTTCTTC. It specifies CASSLNVLAGRDEQFF. Full variable domain (remainder filled in from reference TRBV7-3 and TRBJ2-1): GAGVSQTPSNKVTEKGKYVELRCDPISGHTALYWYRQSLGQGPEFLIYFQGTGAADDSGLPNDRFFAVRPEGSVSTLKIQRTERGDSAVYLCASSLNVLAGRDEQFFGPGTRLTVL.

This clonotype has just a few counts. The V gene is TRBV11-2, the J gene TRBJ2-1, with 8 nucleotides matching TRBD1. With 0 bases clipped from V and 10 bases from J, the junction kept 11 bases outside the gene matches. CDR1 SGHAT and CDR2 FQNNGV come from the germline V gene. CDR3 length: 16 residues. This CDR3 reads CASSLELGTGRQEQFF. As DNA, the CDR3 is TGTGCCAGCAGCTTAGAGCTCGGGACAGGAAGGCAGGAGCAGTTCTTC.

This clonotype has ten or more counts. The genes are TRBV2 and TRBJ2-6, with D perhaps assigned TRBD1 or TRBD2 (6 bases each). V lost 2 bases and J lost 0, with 11 bases in between. From germline, CDR1 is SNHLY and CDR2 FYNNEI. The CDR3 loop spans 17 amino acids. CDR3 in amino acids: CASSELGGGSGANVLTF. CDR3 sequence (DNA): TGTGCCAGCAGTGAATTAGGGGGAGGCTCTGGGGCCAACGTCCTGACTTTC.

This clonotype has only a few counts. The chain carries TRBV25-1 and TRBJ2-5, with D possibly being TRBD1 (5 bases). The V and J ends lost 6 bases and 2 bases respectively, with 16 bases between them. Per germline, CDR1 MGHDK and CDR2 SYGVNS. The CDR3 is made up of 15 amino acids. The CDR3 nucleotides read TGTGCCAGCAGCCAGACAGACACTTTTCAAGAGACCCAGTACTTC. This gives the protein CASSQTDTFQETQYF.

This clonotype was found many times. This rearrangement joins TRBV2 to TRBJ1-1; 9 nucleotides align to TRBD1. Germline loops: CDR1 SNHLY, CDR2 FYNNEI. This CDR3 is 14 amino acids long. V was clipped by 10 bases and J by 0 bases; unmatched bases: 6. This chain's CDR3 is CATRWDRVNTEAFF. CDR3 in DNA: TGTGCCACTCGGTGGGACAGGGTGAACACTGAAGCTTTCTTT.

There are a few counts of this clonotype. The chain is built from TRBV6-1 and TRBJ2-7; D is perhaps TRBD1 or TRBD2 (5 bases each). V lost 1 base and J 5 bases, leaving 12 bases between the germline ends. The CDR3 spans 14 residues. Germline loops: CDR1 MNHNS, CDR2 SASEGT. CDR3 region: CASSEDGTDDEQYF. In nucleotides, the CDR3 is TGTGCCAGCAGTGAAGATGGGACGGACGACGAGCAGTACTTC.

The rearrangement uses TRBV12-3 or TRBV12-4 and TRBJ2-2, with a tentative D call TRBD1 (6 bases). The V gene lost 7 bases and the J gene lost 0 bases, with 9 bases spanning the gap. This CDR3 is built from 14 residues. The CDR3 reads CASKRTANTGELFF. In DNA form, the CDR3 reads TGTGCCAGCAAAAGGACAGCGAACACCGGGGAGCTGTTTTTT.

The chain has TRBV4-1 and TRBJ2-7, with 7 bases matching TRBD2. J gave up 5 bases and V 0 bases, and 10 bases lay outside the gene matches. The germline gives CDR1 MGHRA, CDR2 YSYEKL. The CDR3 is 16 amino acids. The CDR3 DNA reads as TGCGCCAGCAGCCAAGATTTCCCCCCCAGCGGGGACGAGCAGTACTTC. This codes for CASSQDFPPSGDEQYF.

The table lists this clonotype with a few counts. This chain joins TRBV5-1 and TRBJ2-5, with unresolved D. V lost 0 bases and J lost 5, with 8 bases in between. Per germline, CDR1 SGHRS and CDR2 YFSETQ. The CDR3 contains 13 residues. The CDR3 spells CASSLADKETQYF. As DNA, the CDR3 is TGCGCCAGCAGCTTGGCCGATAAGGAGACCCAGTACTTC.

This chain links TRBV12-2 with TRBJ1-1. TRBV12-2 is a pseudogene locus. The length of the CDR3 is 15 residues. CDR3 residues: CASRLEASMNTEAFF. The CDR3 DNA is TGTGCAAGTCGCTTAGAAGCCAGTATGAACACTGAAGCTTTCTTT.

A few counts support this clonotype. The chain uses TRBV7-9 and TRBJ2-7, with 11 positions matching TRBD2. The CDR3 is made up of 14 amino acids. Germline assignment: CDR1 SEHNR and CDR2 FQNEAQ (reference sequence). V lost 4 bases and J lost 5; bases outside the gene matches: 4. The CDR3 loop is CASSSTSGTDEQYF. The CDR3 nucleotides are TGTGCCAGCAGCTCGACTAGCGGGACCGACGAGCAGTACTTC. The full variable domain, with the rest looked up from reference TRBV7-9 and TRBJ2-7, is DTGVSQNPRHKITKRGQNVTFRCDPISEHNRLYWYRQTLGQGPEFLTYFQNEAQLEKSRLLSDRFSAERPKGSFSTLEIQRTEQGDSAMYLCASSSTSGTDEQYFGPGTRLTVT.

Details on this clonotype: Since a much larger clone is just one base distant, this may be a read error. The rearrangement uses TRBV6-5 and TRBJ1-4; TRBD1 might be the D (6 bases). CDR3 length equals 15 residues. Germline V gene lookup returns CDR1 MNHEY and CDR2 SVGAGI. The CDR3 DNA reads as TGTGCCAGCAGTTACTCGTGGGGGCTGAATGGAAAACTGTTTTTT. Amino acid sequence: CASSYSWGLNGKLFF.

This sequence joins TRBV28 and TRBJ1-1; no clear D. The V end was cut by 2 bases, the J end by 8 bases, with 12 bases between. Germline V lookup: CDR1 MDHEN, CDR2 SYDVKM. The CDR3 totals 13 residues. The CDR3 DNA reads TGTGCCAGCAGTTTAAGTGCCAGGCCCGAAGCTTTCTTT. Its protein product is CASSLSARPEAFF.

The chain links TRBV15 to TRBJ2-5; D is ambiguous. Germline V gene data show CDR1 as LNHNV and CDR2 as YYDKDF (reference sequence). The CDR3 is 12 amino acids. Trimming removed 5 bases from V and 7 bases from J, with 11 bases in between. In DNA, the CDR3 is TGTGCCACCAGCCCGGGTTTTGTGACCCAGTACTTC. It specifies CATSPGFVTQYF.

This chain links TRBV20-1 with TRBJ2-6, with 7 bases aligning to TRBD1. The J segment lost 0 bases and the V segment lost 4 bases, leaving 12 bases of the junction unmatched. Looked up from germline, CDR1 is DFQATT and CDR2 is SNEGSKA (reference sequence). This CDR3 has 18 amino acids. CDR3 region: CSAKPRGRGSSGANVLTF. CDR3 coding DNA: TGCAGTGCTAAGCCCCGTGGCAGGGGGAGCTCTGGGGCCAACGTCCTGACTTTC.

This clonotype has just a few counts. CDR3 sequence (DNA): TGTGCCAGCAGTCCCGGACGGGGGAAAGAGACCCAGTACTTC. Encoded protein: CASSPGRGKETQYF. The V call is TRBV28, the J call TRBJ2-5; TRBD2 might be the D (6 bases). V was shortened by 5 bases and J by 3 bases, with 13 bases between the two germline ends. Germline V gene lookup returns CDR1 MDHEN and CDR2 SYDVKM. The CDR3 extends over 14 amino acids.

This clonotype showed up many times. The chain is built from TRBV7-2 and TRBJ2-1; 11 nucleotides align to TRBD2. Germline CDR1 SGHTA, CDR2 FQGNSA. V lost 7 bases and J lost 9; bases outside the gene matches: 8. The CDR3 contains 14 residues. The CDR3 loop reads CASTPTSGNSEQFF. As DNA, the CDR3 is TGTGCCAGCACCCCGACTAGCGGGAACAGTGAGCAGTTCTTC.

This clonotype was picked up a small number of times. V gene TRBV20-1 combines with J gene TRBJ2-1; D call uncertain. This CDR3 region has 12 residues. Germline loops: CDR1 DFQATT, CDR2 SNEGSKA (reference sequence). V was clipped by 6 bases and J by 7 bases, with 13 bases between them. DNA of the CDR3: TGCAGTGCCGACCTCTCGAGTAATGAGCAGTTCTTC. Its translation is CSADLSSNEQFF.

There are a few counts of this clonotype. V gene TRBV7-9 combines with J gene TRBJ1-3; 7 positions match TRBD1. This CDR3 is 14 amino acids long. Trimming removed 7 bases from V and 0 bases from J; junction bases left unmatched: 3. Germline CDR1 SEHNR, CDR2 FQNEAQ (reference sequence). CDR3 coding DNA: TGTGCCAGCAAACACAGGGGCTCTGGAAACACCATATATTTT. Protein: CASKHRGSGNTIYF.

This clonotype has a handful of counts. The chain is built from TRBV30 and TRBJ2-2, with 10 positions matching TRBD2. V shed 1 base, J shed 3 bases, and the junction held 8 bases outside the gene matches. CDR1 and CDR2 from the germline V gene are GTSNPN and SVGIG (reference sequence). The CDR3 contains 17 residues. CDR3 in amino acids: CAWSAIGTSAYTGELFF. CDR3 DNA: TGTGCCTGGAGTGCCATTGGGACTAGCGCCTACACCGGGGAGCTGTTTTTT.

This clonotype was seen only a few times. The chain couples TRBV4-3 to TRBJ2-2; TRBD1 agrees at 7 bases. The CDR3 spans 16 residues. The junction had 4 bases not matched to a gene; V was cut back by 3 bases and J by 0 bases. Germline V gene data show CDR1 as LGHNA and CDR2 as YSLEER. The CDR3, as DNA: TGCGCCAGCAGCCAGGGAACAGGGGCGAACACCGGGGAGCTGTTTTTT. This codes for CASSQGTGANTGELFF.

This clonotype was observed at least ten times. The CDR3 spells CSARAGTSGSYNEQFF. The CDR3 DNA reads TGCAGTGCTAGGGCCGGGACTAGCGGCTCCTACAATGAGCAGTTCTTC. The chain couples TRBV20-1 to TRBJ2-1, with TRBD2 matching over 11 bases. The ends lost 3 bases at V and 0 bases at J; junction bases unmatched: 4. The CDR3 contains 16 residues. Germline CDR1 DFQATT, CDR2 SNEGSKA (reference sequence).

There are many counts of this clonotype. The rearrangement joins TRBV7-9 to TRBJ2-7, with TRBD1 as a possible D gene (5 bases). V lost 6 bases, J lost 5 bases, and 14 bases lay in between. The CDR3 spans 13 residues. CDR1 is SEHNR and CDR2 is FQNEAQ in the germline V gene (reference sequence). The CDR3 region has the DNA TGTGCCAGCAGTCCAAGGGGATTCCACGAGCAGTACTTC. The encoded protein is CASSPRGFHEQYF.

This clonotype was seen a single time. The rearrangement links TRBV11-2 to TRBJ2-4, with 8 bases identical to TRBD1. The trim removed 5 bases at V and 5 bases at J, leaving 14 bases unmatched. CDR1 SGHAT and CDR2 FQNNGV come from the germline V gene. The CDR3 runs to 17 residues. CDR3 amino acids: CASSTIPRGRLENIQYF. DNA for the CDR3: TGTGCCAGCAGCACGATCCCCAGGGGGCGATTGGAAAACATTCAGTACTTC. Full variable domain (remainder filled in from reference TRBV11-2 and TRBJ2-4): EAGVAQSPRYKIIEKRQSVAFWCNPISGHATLYWYQQILGQGPKLLIQFQNNGVVDDSQLPKDRFSAERLKGVDSTLKIQPAKLEDSAVYLCASSTIPRGRLENIQYFGAGTRLSVL.

The genes are TRBV18 and TRBJ1-2; no reliable D call. The V end was cut by 0 bases, the J end by 7 bases, with 6 bases between. Looked up from germline, CDR1 is KGHSH and CDR2 is LQKENI. This CDR3 is built from 12 residues. The CDR3 here is CASSPPSGGYTF. CDR3 coding DNA: TGTGCCAGCTCACCACCGTCGGGTGGCTACACCTTC.